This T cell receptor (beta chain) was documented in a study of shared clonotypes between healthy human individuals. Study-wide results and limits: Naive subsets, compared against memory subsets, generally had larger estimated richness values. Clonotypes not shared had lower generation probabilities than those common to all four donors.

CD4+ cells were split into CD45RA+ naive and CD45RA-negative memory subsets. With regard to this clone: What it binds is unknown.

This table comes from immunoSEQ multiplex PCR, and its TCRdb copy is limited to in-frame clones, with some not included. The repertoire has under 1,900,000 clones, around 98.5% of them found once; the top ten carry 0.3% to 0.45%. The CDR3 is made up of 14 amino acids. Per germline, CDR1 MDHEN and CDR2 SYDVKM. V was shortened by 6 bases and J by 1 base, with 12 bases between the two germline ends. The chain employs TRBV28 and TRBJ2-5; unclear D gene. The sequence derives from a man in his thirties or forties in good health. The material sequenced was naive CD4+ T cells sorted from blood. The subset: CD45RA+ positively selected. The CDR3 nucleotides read TGTGCCAGCAGACCAGGACGTATCCAAGAGACCCAGTACTTC. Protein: CASRPGRIQETQYF.